This TCR beta chain emerged from a study of blood T cell repertoires in COVID-19. At the level of the study: Italy, Spain and the United States were the sources of the convalescent and acute COVID-19 samples.

Between the trimmed V and J ends, which lost 5 bases and 0 bases, there was a span of 11 bases. Looked up from germline, CDR1 is LNHDA and CDR2 is SQIVND (reference sequence). CDR3 size: 14 residues. This clone appeared a single time. Other DNA sequences from this sample encode an identical CDR3 as well. Original data processing: Estimation of nucleated cell counts was performed using reference gene primer amplification. Sequenced by immunoSEQ multiplex PCR; TCRdb stores in-frame clones only, minus some. For V, J and clone size, that table is used; D and trimming come from the DNA. The table includes a few hundred thousand clones, around 81% detected once.

The chain has TRBV19 and TRBJ2-7, with a possible D match to TRBD1 (6 bases). This clonotype originated in a woman aged 60 to 75 with acute or convalescent COVID-19. Source material: peripheral blood. CDR3 region: CASSRTGSSYEQYF. In nucleotides, the CDR3 is TGTGCCAGTAGTCGTACAGGGAGCTCCTACGAGCAGTACTTC.